This T cell receptor (beta chain) was identified in a study of response to subunit inactivated influenza vaccine. Findings and caveats of the study: Authors suggested few new T cells are recruited by each seasonal influenza vaccination.

Remarks on this clonotype: Its antigen is as yet unknown.

TCRdb reprocessed the RT-PCR reads via MiXCR and lists one record per CDR3 protein. Of approximately 520,000 distinct CDR3 sequences detected, 16% appear once; the ten largest clones hold 3%. V lost 1 base and J lost 2, with 11 bases in between. Germline V gene lookup returns CDR1 DFQATT and CDR2 SNEGSKA (reference sequence). The CDR3 runs to 14 residues. This chain connects TRBV20-1 to TRBJ2-5, with a tentative D call TRBD1 (5 bases). The specimen comprised CD4+ T cells sorted from PBMCs, sampled less than 30 months after vaccination. This sequence originates from a man aged 50 to 75 who received an inactivated influenza vaccine. This CDR3 reads CSARARQSQETQYF. CDR3 sequence (DNA): TGCAGTGCTAGAGCTCGACAGTCTCAAGAGACCCAGTACTTC.